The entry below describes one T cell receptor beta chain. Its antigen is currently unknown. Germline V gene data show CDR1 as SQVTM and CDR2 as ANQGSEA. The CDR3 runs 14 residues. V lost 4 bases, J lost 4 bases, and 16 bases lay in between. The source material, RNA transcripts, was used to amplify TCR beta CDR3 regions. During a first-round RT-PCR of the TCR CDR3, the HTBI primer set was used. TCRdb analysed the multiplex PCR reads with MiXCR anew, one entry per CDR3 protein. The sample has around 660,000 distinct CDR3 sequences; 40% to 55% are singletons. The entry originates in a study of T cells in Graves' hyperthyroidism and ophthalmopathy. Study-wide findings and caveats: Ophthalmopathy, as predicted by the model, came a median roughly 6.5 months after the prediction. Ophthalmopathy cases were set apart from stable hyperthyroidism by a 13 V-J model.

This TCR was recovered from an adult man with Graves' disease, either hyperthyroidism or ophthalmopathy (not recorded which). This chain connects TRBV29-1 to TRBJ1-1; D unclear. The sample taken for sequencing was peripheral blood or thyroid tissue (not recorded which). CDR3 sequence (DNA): TGCAGCGTTGCCAAACGTGCTATTGGCACTGAAGCTTTCTTT. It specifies CSVAKRAIGTEAFF.